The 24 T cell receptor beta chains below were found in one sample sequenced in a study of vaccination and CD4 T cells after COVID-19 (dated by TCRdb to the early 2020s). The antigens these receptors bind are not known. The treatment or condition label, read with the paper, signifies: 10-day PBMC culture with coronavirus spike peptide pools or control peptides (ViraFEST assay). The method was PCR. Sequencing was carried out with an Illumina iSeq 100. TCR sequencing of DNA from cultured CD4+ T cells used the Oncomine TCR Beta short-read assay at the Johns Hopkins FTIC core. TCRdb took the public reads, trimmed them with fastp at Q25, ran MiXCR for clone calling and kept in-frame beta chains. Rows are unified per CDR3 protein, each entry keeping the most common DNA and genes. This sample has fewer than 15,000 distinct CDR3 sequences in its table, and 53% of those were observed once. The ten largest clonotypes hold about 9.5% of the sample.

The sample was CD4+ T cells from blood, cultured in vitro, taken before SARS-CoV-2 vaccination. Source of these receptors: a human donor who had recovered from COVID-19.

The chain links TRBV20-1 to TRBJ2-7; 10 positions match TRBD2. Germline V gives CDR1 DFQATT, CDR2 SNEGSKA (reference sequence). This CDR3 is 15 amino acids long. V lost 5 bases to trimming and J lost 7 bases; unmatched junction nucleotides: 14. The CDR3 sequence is CSAGVAGGGSEEQYF. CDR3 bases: TGCAGTGCTGGGGTAGCGGGAGGAGGGTCGGAAGAGCAGTACTTC.

CDR3 protein: CASSQPLGSGEVRDTQYF. CDR3 bases: TGTGCCAGCAGCCAACCGTTGGGTAGCGGGGAAGTGAGGGATACGCAGTATTTT. V is TRBV4-2 and J is TRBJ2-3; TRBD2 matches at 8 bases. Per germline, CDR1 LGHNA and CDR2 YNFKEQ. This CDR3 is built from 18 residues. Unmatched junction bases numbered 16, after V lost 2 bases and J lost 6 bases.

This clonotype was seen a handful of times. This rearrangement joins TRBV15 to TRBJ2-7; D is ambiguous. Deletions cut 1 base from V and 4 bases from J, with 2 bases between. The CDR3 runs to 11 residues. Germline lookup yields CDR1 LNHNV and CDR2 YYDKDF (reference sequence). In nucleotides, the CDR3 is TGTGCCACCAGCAGAGGTTACGAGCAGTACTTC. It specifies CATSRGYEQYF.

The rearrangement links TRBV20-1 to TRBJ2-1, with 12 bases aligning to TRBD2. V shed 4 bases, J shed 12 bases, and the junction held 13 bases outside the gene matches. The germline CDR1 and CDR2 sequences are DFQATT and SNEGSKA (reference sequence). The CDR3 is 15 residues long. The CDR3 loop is CSATRASGRAGVQFF. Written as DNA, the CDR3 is TGCAGTGCTACCCGGGCTAGCGGGAGGGCCGGGGTGCAGTTCTTC.

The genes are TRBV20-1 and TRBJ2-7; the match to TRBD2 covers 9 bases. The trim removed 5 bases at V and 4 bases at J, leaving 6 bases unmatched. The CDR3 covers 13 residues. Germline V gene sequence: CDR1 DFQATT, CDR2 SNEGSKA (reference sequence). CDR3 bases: TGCAGTGCTGTAGCGGGAGCGAAGTACGAGCAGTACTTC. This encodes CSAVAGAKYEQYF.

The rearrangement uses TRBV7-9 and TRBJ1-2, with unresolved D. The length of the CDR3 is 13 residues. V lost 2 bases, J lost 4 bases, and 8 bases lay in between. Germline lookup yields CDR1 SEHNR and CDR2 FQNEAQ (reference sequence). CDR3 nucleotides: TGTGCCAGCAGCTTAAACAGCGTCTATGGCTACACCTTC. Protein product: CASSLNSVYGYTF.

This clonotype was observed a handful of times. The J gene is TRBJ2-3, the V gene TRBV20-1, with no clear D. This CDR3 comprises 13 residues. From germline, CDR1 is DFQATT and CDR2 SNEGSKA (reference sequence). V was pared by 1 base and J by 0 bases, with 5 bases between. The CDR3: CSARVASTDTQYF. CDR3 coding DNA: TGCAGTGCTAGAGTTGCGAGCACAGATACGCAGTATTTT.

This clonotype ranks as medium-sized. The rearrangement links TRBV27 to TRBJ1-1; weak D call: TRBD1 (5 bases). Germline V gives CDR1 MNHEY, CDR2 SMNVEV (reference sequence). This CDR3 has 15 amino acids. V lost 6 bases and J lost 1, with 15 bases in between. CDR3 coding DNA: TGTGCCAGCAGAGGCTCTCAGGGTTGGAACACTGAAGCTTTCTTT. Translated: CASRGSQGWNTEAFF.

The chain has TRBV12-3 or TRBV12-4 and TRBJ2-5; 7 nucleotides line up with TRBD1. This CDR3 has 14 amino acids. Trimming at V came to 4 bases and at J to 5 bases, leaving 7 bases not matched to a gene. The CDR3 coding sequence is TGTGCCAGCAGTTCGACAGGGCGAGGCGAGACCCAGTACTTC. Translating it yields CASSSTGRGETQYF.

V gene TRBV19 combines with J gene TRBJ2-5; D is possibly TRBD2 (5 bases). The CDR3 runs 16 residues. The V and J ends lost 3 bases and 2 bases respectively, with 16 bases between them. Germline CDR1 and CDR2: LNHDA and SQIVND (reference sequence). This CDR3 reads CASSIEGPGQQETQYF. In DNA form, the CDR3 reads TGTGCCAGTAGTATTGAGGGTCCAGGCCAACAAGAGACCCAGTACTTC.

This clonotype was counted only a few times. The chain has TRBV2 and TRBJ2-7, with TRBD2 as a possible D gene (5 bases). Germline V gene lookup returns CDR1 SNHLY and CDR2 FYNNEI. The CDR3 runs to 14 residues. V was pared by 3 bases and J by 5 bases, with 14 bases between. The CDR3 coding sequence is TGTGCCAGCAGTGATGGTCGGGCGGGCGACGAGCAGTACTTC. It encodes CASSDGRAGDEQYF.

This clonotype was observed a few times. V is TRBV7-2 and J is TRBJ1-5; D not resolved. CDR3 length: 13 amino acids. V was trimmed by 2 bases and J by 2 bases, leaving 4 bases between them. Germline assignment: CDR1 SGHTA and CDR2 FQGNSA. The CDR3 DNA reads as TGTGCCAGCAGCTTACAGGGCAATCAGCCCCAGCATTTT. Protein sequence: CASSLQGNQPQHF. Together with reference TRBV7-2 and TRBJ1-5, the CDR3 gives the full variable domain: GAGVSQSPSNKVTEKGKDVELRCDPISGHTALYWYRQSLGQGLEFLIYFQGNSAPDKSGLPSDRFSAERTGGSVSTLTIQRTQQEDSAVYLCASSLQGNQPQHFGDGTRLSIL.

The CDR3 DNA is TGTGCCATCAGTGAGAGGACAGCATTCGGGGAGACCCAGTACTTC. Translating it yields CAISERTAFGETQYF. This rearrangement joins TRBV10-3 to TRBJ2-5, with D possibly being TRBD1 (6 bases). V was cut by 2 bases and J by 5 bases, with 15 bases left in between. The length of the CDR3 is 15 residues. Germline V CDR1 and CDR2: ENHRY, SYGVKD.

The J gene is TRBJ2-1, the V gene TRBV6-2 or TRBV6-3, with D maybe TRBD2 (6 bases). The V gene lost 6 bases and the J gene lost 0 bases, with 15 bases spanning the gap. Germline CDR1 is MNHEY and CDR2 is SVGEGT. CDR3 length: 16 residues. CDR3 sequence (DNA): TGTGCCAGCAGATCCGCCCTCGGGGGCTCCTACAATGAGCAGTTCTTC. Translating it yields CASRSALGGSYNEQFF.

CDR3 in amino acids: CASKNTEAFF. For the CDR3, the DNA is TGTGCCAGCAAGAACACTGAAGCTTTCTTT. The chain employs TRBV7-9 and TRBJ1-1; D is unresolved. Trimming removed 7 bases from V and 1 base from J, with 1 base in between. CDR3 size: 10 residues. The germline gives CDR1 SEHNR, CDR2 FQNEAQ (reference sequence).

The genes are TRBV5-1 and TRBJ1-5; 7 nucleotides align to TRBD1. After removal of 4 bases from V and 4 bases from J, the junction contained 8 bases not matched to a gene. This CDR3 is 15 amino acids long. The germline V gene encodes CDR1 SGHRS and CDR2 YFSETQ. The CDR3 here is CASSPGGQLNQPQHF. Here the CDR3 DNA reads TGCGCCAGCAGCCCGGGGGGACAGCTAAATCAGCCCCAGCATTTT. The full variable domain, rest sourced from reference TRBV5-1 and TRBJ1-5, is KAGVTQTPRYLIKTRGQQVTLSCSPISGHRSVSWYQQTPGQGLQFLFEYFSETQRNKGNFPGRFSGRQFSNSRSEMNVSTLELGDSALYLCASSPGGQLNQPQHFGDGTRLSIL.

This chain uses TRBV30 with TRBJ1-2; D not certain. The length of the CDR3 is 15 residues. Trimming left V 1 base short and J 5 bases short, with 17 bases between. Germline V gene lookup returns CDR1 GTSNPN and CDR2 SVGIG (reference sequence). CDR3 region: CAWSGRWGNGYGYTF. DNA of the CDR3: TGTGCCTGGAGTGGAAGATGGGGTAACGGGTATGGCTACACCTTC.

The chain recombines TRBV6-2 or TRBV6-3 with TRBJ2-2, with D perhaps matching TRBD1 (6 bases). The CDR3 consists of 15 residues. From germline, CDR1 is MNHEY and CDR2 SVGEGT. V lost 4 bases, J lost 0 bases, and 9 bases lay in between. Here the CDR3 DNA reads TGTGCCAGCAGTTGGACAGCGGCGAACACCGGGGAGCTGTTTTTT. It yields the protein CASSWTAANTGELFF.

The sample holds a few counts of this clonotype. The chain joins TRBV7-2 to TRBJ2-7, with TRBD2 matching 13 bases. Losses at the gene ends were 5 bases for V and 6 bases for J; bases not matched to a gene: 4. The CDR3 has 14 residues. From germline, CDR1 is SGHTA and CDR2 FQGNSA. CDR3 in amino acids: CASSQLAGGLEQYF. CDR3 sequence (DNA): TGTGCCAGCAGCCAACTAGCGGGAGGGCTCGAGCAGTACTTC.

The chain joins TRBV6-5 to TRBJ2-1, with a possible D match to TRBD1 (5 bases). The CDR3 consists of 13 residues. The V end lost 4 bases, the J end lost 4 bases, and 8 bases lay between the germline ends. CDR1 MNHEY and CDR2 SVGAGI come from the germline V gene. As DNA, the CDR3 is TGTGCCAGCAGTTTAACAGGTTACAATGAGCAGTTCTTC. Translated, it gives CASSLTGYNEQFF.

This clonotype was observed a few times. The CDR3 here is CSARRLAGGQRIQETQYF. CDR3 DNA sequence: TGCAGTGCTAGGAGGCTAGCGGGAGGACAACGCATTCAAGAGACCCAGTACTTC. The V gene is TRBV20-1, the J gene TRBJ2-5; 11 positions agree with TRBD2. CDR1 and CDR2 (germline): DFQATT, SNEGSKA (reference sequence). The trim removed 3 bases at V and 2 bases at J, leaving 14 bases unmatched. The CDR3 spans 18 residues.

This CDR3 is CASSYSIITGPSSGANVLTF. DNA of the CDR3: TGTGCCAGCAGTTACTCGATTATAACAGGACCTTCCTCTGGGGCCAACGTCCTGACTTTC. The chain couples TRBV6-5 to TRBJ2-6; D possibly corresponds to TRBD1 (5 bases). The germline V gene has CDR1 MNHEY and CDR2 SVGAGI. Between the trimmed V and J ends, which lost 0 bases and 0 bases, there was a span of 18 bases. The CDR3 extends over 20 amino acids.

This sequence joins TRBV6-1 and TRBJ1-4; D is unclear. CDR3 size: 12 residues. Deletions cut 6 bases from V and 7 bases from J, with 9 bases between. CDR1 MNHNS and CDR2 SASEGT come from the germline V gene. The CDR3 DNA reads TGTGCCAGCAGCAGACAAGGTGAAAAACTGTTTTTT. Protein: CASSRQGEKLFF.

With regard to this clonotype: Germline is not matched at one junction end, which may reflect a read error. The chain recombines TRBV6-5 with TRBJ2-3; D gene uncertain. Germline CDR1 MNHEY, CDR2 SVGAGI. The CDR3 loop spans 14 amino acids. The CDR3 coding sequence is TGTACCAGCAGTTACAAAGGGAGCACAGATACGCAGTATTTT. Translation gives CTSSYKGSTDTQYF.